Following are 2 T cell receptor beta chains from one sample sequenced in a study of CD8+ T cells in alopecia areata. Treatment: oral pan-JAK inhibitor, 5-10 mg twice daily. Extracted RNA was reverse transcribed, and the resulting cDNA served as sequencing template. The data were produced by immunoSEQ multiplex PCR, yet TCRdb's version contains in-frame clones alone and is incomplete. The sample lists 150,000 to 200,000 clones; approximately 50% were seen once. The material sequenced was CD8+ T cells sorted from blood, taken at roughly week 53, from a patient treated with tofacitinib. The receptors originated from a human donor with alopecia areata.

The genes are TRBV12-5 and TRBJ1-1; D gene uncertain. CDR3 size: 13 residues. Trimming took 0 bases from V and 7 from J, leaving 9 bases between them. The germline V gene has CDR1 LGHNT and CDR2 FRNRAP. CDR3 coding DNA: TGTGCTAGTGGTTTGGTCCTTCGGGGTGAAGCTTTCTTT. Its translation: CASGLVLRGEAFF.

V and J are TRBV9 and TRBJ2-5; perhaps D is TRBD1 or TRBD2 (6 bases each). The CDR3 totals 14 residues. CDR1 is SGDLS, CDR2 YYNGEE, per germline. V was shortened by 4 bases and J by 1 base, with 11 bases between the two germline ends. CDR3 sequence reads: CASSTPGAQETQYF. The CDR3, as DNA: TGTGCCAGCAGCACTCCGGGGGCCCAAGAGACCCAGTACTTC.